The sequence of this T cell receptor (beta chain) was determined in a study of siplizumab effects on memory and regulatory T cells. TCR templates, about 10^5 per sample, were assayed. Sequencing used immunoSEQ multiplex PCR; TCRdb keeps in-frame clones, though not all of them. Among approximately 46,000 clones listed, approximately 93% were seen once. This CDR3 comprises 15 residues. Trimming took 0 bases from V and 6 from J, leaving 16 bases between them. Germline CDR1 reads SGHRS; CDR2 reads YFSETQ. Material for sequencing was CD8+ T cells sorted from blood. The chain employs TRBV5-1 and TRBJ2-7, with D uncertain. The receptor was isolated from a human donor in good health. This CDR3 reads CASSLDGITPVEQYF. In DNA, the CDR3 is TGCGCCAGCAGCTTGGATGGCATTACCCCAGTCGAGCAGTACTTC.